Sequencing of this T cell receptor beta chain was carried out in a study of blood T cell repertoires in COVID-19 (dated by TCRdb to 2020 to 2022). About the investigation overall: Collaborator samples came from the United States, Italy and Spain and covered acute and convalescent phases of COVID-19. Subjects who had been exposed to COVID-19, were actively infected with it, or had recovered from it provided the deeply sampled blood TCRbeta repertoires that made up the dataset. Nearly every sample came with metadata listing a de-identified subject ID, COVID-19 status, age in years and sex. The material from the prospective study consisted of cDNA or gDNA derived from T cells, B-cell-depleted T cells, or PBMCs. The samples were drawn from the first 160 participants of the ongoing ImmuneRACE study and from about 1,200 subjects provided by 6 global collaborators. The repertoires were released in a freely available public database meant as a resource for research on the immune response to SARS-CoV-2. Where HLA class I and class II types were available, the types were taken from metadata supplied by the sample provider, not from assay-based typing.

General study outcomes and caveats: Clinical and demographic metadata were provided uncurated, with the amount varying by source and participant.

TCRbeta CDR3 regions were amplified from genomic DNA using the immunoSEQ Assay, a bias-controlled multiplex PCR. The paper's processing steps were these. The number of nucleated cells in each sample was estimated from the amplification of reference gene primers within the assay. To quantify the absolute abundance of each unique TCRbeta CDR3 rearrangement, sequence reads were collapsed and filtered. For each sample, productive Simpson clonality was calculated as the square root of Simpson's diversity index over productive rearrangements. TCRdb took over this immuneACCESS table, retaining in-frame rearrangements with V and J assigned. Such tables are incomplete; in checked studies, under half of the missing clones stem from an unresolved V gene, and the remainder is unexplained. The V and J calls and clone size come from that table; D and trimming were worked out from the DNA. The sample yields 95,000 to 150,000 clones; around 89% were counted once. The leading ten clones occupy around a quarter of the sample.

Details on this clone: Its recognized antigen is unknown. It has no much larger one-base neighbor in the sample; base qualities were not kept.

Each collaborating institution followed its own protocols to collect whole blood in K2EDTA tubes. For TCRbeta analysis, collaborators shipped samples as frozen whole blood, isolated PBMCs, or DNA extracted from either of those sample types. The sequenced sample consisted of peripheral blood. The clonotype was recovered from a man aged 70 or older with active or convalescent COVID-19.

The DNA reads as follows: TGTGCCAGTAGGCTTCAAGGCAGGCAACCAGATGGCTACACCTTC. This sequence encodes CASRLQGRQPDGYTF. Recombination connected TRBV19 to TRBJ1-2; the D gene cannot be resolved reliably. Taken from cysteine to phenylalanine, the CDR3 has 15 residues. Just the 45-base CDR3 DNA is kept, in frame starting at base 1. Trimming costs V 6 bases and J 6 bases, and their ends lie 20 bases apart. Sequences LNHDA (CDR1) and SQIVND (CDR2) are obtained from the germline V gene (reference sequence).